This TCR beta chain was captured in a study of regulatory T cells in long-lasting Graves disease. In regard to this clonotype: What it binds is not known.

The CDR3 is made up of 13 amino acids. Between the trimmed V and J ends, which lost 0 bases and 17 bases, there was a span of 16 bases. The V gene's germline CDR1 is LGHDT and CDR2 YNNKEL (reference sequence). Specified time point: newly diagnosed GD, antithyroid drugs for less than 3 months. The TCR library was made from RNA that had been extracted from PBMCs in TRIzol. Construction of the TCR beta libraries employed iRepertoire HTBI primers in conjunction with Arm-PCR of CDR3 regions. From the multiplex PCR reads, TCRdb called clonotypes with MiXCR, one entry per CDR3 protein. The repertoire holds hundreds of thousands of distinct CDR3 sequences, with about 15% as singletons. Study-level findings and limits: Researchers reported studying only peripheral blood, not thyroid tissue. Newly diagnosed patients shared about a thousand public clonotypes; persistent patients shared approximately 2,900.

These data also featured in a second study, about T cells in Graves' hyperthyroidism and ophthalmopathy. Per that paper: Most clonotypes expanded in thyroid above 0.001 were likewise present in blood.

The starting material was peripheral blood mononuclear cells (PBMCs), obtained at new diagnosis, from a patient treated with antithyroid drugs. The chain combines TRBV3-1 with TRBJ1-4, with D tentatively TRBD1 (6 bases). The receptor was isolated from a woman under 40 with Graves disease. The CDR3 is CASSQEGAYGIFF. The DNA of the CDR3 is TGTGCCAGCAGCCAAGAGGGGGCATACGGAATATTTTTT.